The present entry profiles one T cell receptor (beta chain) with its context. Per the original methods: Estimates of nucleated cell counts were drawn from the amplification of reference gene primers. Sequencing used immunoSEQ multiplex PCR; TCRdb keeps in-frame clones, though not all of them. For V, J and clone size, that table is used; D and trimming come from the DNA. The sample lists some 220,000 clones; around 82% were seen once. This sample was taken from a study of blood T cell repertoires in COVID-19. Study information: Sites in the United States, Italy and Spain provided acute and convalescent COVID-19 samples. PBMCs, B-cell-depleted T cells, or T cells provided the cDNA or gDNA that made up the material.

The sequencing input was peripheral blood. The receptor was derived from a woman aged 55-69 years with acute or convalescent COVID-19.

The chain's CDR3 is CASSYGTGTDTQYF. The CDR3 region has the DNA TGTGCCAGCAGTTACGGGACAGGCACAGATACGCAGTATTTT. The rearrangement joins TRBV7-2 to TRBJ2-3, with TRBD1 identical over 7 bases. V lost 6 bases and J lost 1; bases outside the gene matches: 4. Germline values: CDR1 SGHTA, CDR2 FQGNSA. The CDR3 spans 14 residues.